Listed below are T cell receptor beta chains from one sample, sequenced in a study of T cells in Graves' hyperthyroidism and ophthalmopathy. TCRdb independently ran MiXCR on the multiplex PCR reads; one entry per CDR3 protein. The data show under 400,000 distinct CDR3 sequences, less than 15% seen once. Material for sequencing was blood. These receptors all come from a woman under 30 with Graves' hyperthyroidism. The CDR3 runs from the conserved cysteine through the conserved F or W. A D gene is named only where the DNA matches it firmly. The size of a clone is reported for some rows only, either as once, few or many, or as a class for expanded clones.

NA | TRBJ1-3 | NA | TRBV5-8 | TGTGCCAGCAGTCCGATCAGAAACACCATATATTTT | CASSPIRNTIYF
TRBD2 | TRBJ2-2 | few | TRBV30 | TGTGCCTGGACTAAGCGGGAGATTGTCGCCGGGGAGCTGTTTTTT | CAWTKREIVAGELFF
TRBD1 | TRBJ2-7 | NA | TRBV28 | TGTGCCAGCAGTTTAGCAACAGGGGGGCAAGGCTACGAGCAGTACTTC | CASSLATGGQGYEQYF
NA | TRBJ1-3 | many | TRBV18 | TGTGCCAGCTCACGCGGAGGTTCTGGCTCTGGAAACACCATATATTTT | CASSRGGSGSGNTIYF
NA | TRBJ2-1 | NA | TRBV27 | TGTGCCAGCAGTTTGGTGCGGACCGCCGGGGCCGGTGAGCAGTTCTTC | CASSLVRTAGAGEQFF
NA | TRBJ2-6 | few | TRBV6-2/TRBV6-3 | TGTGCCAGCAGTTCATTAGGGGCCAACTCTGGGGCCAACGTCCTGACTTTC | CASSSLGANSGANVLTF
NA | TRBJ2-5 | NA | TRBV5-1 | TGCGCCAGCAGCTTGGGTGGTGATTCGGAGACCCAGTACTTC | CASSLGGDSETQYF
TRBD1 | TRBJ1-4 | many | TRBV9 | TGTGCCAGCAGCCTAAACAGGGGTGCAACTAATGAAAAACTGTTTTTT | CASSLNRGATNEKLFF
TRBD2 | TRBJ2-3 | many | TRBV30 | TGTGCCTGGAGTGTAGCATCACTAGCGGGAGGTGGAGATACGCAGTATTTT | CAWSVASLAGGGDTQYF
NA | TRBJ2-1 | many | TRBV30 | TGTGCCTGGAGTGTACGAGGGAGTCAGTTCTTC | CAWSVRGSQFF
TRBD2 | TRBJ2-1 | many | TRBV5-1 | TGCGCCAGCAGCTTGGCCGCTAGCGGGAATGAGCAGTTCTTC | CASSLAASGNEQFF
TRBD1 | TRBJ1-6 | many | TRBV12-3/TRBV12-4 | TGTGCCAGCACCCGACAGGGGTTTCGTAATTCACCCCTCCACTTT | CASTRQGFRNSPLHF
NA | TRBJ1-5 | many | TRBV10-3 | TGTGCCATCAGTGGGGCAGGGAATCAGCCCCAGCATTTT | CAISGAGNQPQHF
TRBD1 | TRBJ2-7 | many | TRBV30 | TGTGCCTGGGGGACAGGGAACGATCCCGAGCAGTACTTC | CAWGTGNDPEQYF
TRBD2 | TRBJ2-1 | once | TRBV30 | TGTGCCTTGGAGCGGGGGGGCTACAATGAGCAGTTCTTC | CALERGGYNEQFF
NA | TRBJ2-5 | many | TRBV28 | TGTGCCAGCAGTTCGTACGAGACCCAGTACTTC | CASSSYETQYF
NA | TRBJ2-5 | many | TRBV5-1 | TGCGCCAGCAGGGCCACCCCAGGGGCCCAAGAGACCCAGTACTTC | CASRATPGAQETQYF
NA | TRBJ2-7 | many | TRBV14 | TGTGCCAGCAGCCAAGATCTTGGGGACCCCTACGAGCAGTACTTC | CASSQDLGDPYEQYF
NA | TRBJ1-1 | few | TRBV6-2/TRBV6-3 | TGTGCCAGCAGTTACTCGATGGGCAGGGTGAACACTGAAGCTTTCTTT | CASSYSMGRVNTEAFF
TRBD2 | TRBJ2-7 | many | TRBV5-1 | TGCGCCAGCTGCCTAGCGGGGGGAGTTTCCTACGAGCAGTACTTC | CASCLAGGVSYEQYF
TRBD2 | TRBJ2-2 | many | TRBV28 | TGTGCCAGCAACATGGGAGGGGTTAACACCGGGGAGCTGTTTTTT | CASNMGGVNTGELFF
TRBD2 | TRBJ2-2 | many | TRBV3-1 | TGTGCCAGCAGCCAAAGGGGACTAGCGGGACGGGGCACCGGGGAGCTGTTTTTT | CASSQRGLAGRGTGELFF
NA | TRBJ1-1 | NA | TRBV15 | TGTGCCACCAGCAGAGGGACAGTGGGCTCCACTGAAGCTTTCTTT | CATSRGTVGSTEAFF
NA | TRBJ1-2 | many | TRBV18 | TGTGCCAGCTCACCACTTACAGGGACGGCGAACGGCTATGGCTACACCTTC | CASSPLTGTANGYGYTF
NA | TRBJ2-3 | many | TRBV9 | TGTGCCAGCAGCTCAGGTGGCGGGAAATCAGATACGCAGTATTTT | CASSSGGGKSDTQYF
NA | TRBJ2-1 | few | TRBV29-1 | TGCAGCGTTCTAGTGAGCTCCTACAATGAGCAGTTCTTC | CSVLVSSYNEQFF
NA | TRBJ2-7 | NA | TRBV4-1 | TGCGCCAGCAGCCAAGTAGCGGACAGTCCCTACGAGCAGTACTTC | CASSQVADSPYEQYF
NA | TRBJ2-5 | many | TRBV2 | TGTGCCAGCAACCTTGGAGAGACCCAGTACTTC | CASNLGETQYF